Below are 17 T cell receptor beta chains sequenced from a single sample in a study of blood T cells in healthy people across ages. A second PCR of about 6 to 12 cycles used a sample-barcoded 5' primer and a J-beta primer mix. Each CDR3 protein gets one entry after TCRdb re-called the 5' RACE reads with MiXCR. The sample records over 1,200,000 distinct CDR3 sequences, roughly 59% being singletons. Sequences were obtained from blood. The receptors derive from a man younger than 35 in good health.

The genes are TRBV20-1 and TRBJ2-4; D possibly corresponds to TRBD1 (5 bases). Trimming took 4 bases from V and 1 from J, leaving 8 bases between them. CDR1 and CDR2 (germline): DFQATT, SNEGSKA (reference sequence). This CDR3 is 13 amino acids long. CDR3 in DNA: TGCAGTGCTACCAGACAGGCCAAAAACATTCAGTACTTC. Amino acids: CSATRQAKNIQYF.

The rearrangement links TRBV6-5 to TRBJ2-7; 12 nucleotides agree with TRBD2. The CDR3 consists of 21 residues. Trimming took 2 bases from V and 1 from J; bases not matched to a gene: 18. Germline CDR1 and CDR2: MNHEY and SVGAGI. The CDR3 is CASSYRISGTSGSYPSYEQYF. CDR3 coding DNA: TGTGCCAGCAGTTACAGAATTTCCGGGACTAGCGGGTCCTATCCATCCTACGAGCAGTACTTC.

V gene TRBV28 combines with J gene TRBJ2-1; D is perhaps TRBD1 (6 bases). The germline gives CDR1 MDHEN, CDR2 SYDVKM. The CDR3 has 14 residues. V was cut by 1 base and J by 8 bases, with 12 bases left in between. DNA of the CDR3: TGTGCCAGCAGTTTATCTACAGGGATGGATGAGCAGTTCTTC. Translated: CASSLSTGMDEQFF.

This clonotype is a singleton in its sample. This chain joins TRBV4-1 and TRBJ2-7, with 7 bases fitting TRBD2. J lost 1 base, V lost 1 base, and 10 bases had no gene match. In germline, CDR1 is MGHRA, CDR2 YSYEKL. CDR3 length equals 17 residues. The DNA of the CDR3 is TGCGCCAGCAGCCAAGGGTCGGCGGGAGTTCAATCCTACGAGCAGTACTTC. Translating gives CASSQGSAGVQSYEQYF.

This clonotype was seen a few times. The rearrangement uses TRBV12-3 or TRBV12-4 and TRBJ2-1; D tentatively fits TRBD1 or TRBD2 (6 bases each). The CDR3 loop spans 11 amino acids. The V and J ends lost 4 bases and 12 bases respectively, with 10 bases between them. In DNA form, the CDR3 reads TGTGCCAGCAGTTCGGGGGCTAGGCAGTTCTTC. It encodes CASSSGARQFF.

This chain links TRBV15 with TRBJ2-4, with D possibly matching TRBD1 (6 bases). V lost 0 bases, J lost 5 bases, and 8 bases lay in between. This CDR3 contains 14 residues. Germline CDR1 reads LNHNV; CDR2 reads YYDKDF (reference sequence). The CDR3 region has the DNA TGTGCCACCAGCAGAGATAGGACAGAAAACATTCAGTACTTC. This encodes CATSRDRTENIQYF.

V is TRBV11-2 and J is TRBJ2-4, with TRBD2 matching over 8 bases. Germline CDR1 SGHAT, CDR2 FQNNGV. This CDR3 is 17 amino acids long. J lost 4 bases, V lost 0 bases, and 8 bases had no gene match. The chain's CDR3 is CASSLDREGGPKNIQYF. The CDR3 nucleotides read TGTGCCAGCAGCTTAGATCGGGAGGGGGGGCCAAAAAACATTCAGTACTTC.

The CDR3 spells CAIRSGDYNEQFF. CDR3 DNA: TGTGCCATCAGGAGCGGAGACTACAATGAGCAGTTCTTC. The V call is TRBV10-3, the J call TRBJ2-1; maybe TRBD2 (5 bases). Looked up from germline, CDR1 is ENHRY and CDR2 is SYGVKD. V dropped 6 bases and J dropped 3 bases, with 9 bases sitting between them. This CDR3 contains 13 residues.

The chain has TRBV12-3 or TRBV12-4 and TRBJ2-1; TRBD2 matches at 10 bases. The CDR3 sequence is 15 residues long. V dropped 3 bases and J dropped 5; count of bases not matched to a gene: 4. The DNA for the CDR3 is TGTGCCAGCAGTTTTTTTAGCGGGAGGCACAATGAGCAGTTCTTC. The encoded protein is CASSFFSGRHNEQFF.

Regarding this clonotype: At one of its ends the junction is not consistent with the germline gene, which may arise from a read error. J is TRBJ2-7 and V is TRBV29-1; either TRBD1 or TRBD2 may supply D (5 bases each). There are 12 residues in the CDR3. CDR1 and CDR2 (germline): SQVTM, ANQGSEA. DNA of the CDR3: TGTAGCGTTGAGGCCCCAGGGAACGAGCAGTACTTC. The encoded protein is CSVEAPGNEQYF.

This chain uses TRBV7-2 with TRBJ2-1, with no clear D. CDR3 length: 13 residues. Germline CDR1 SGHTA, CDR2 FQGNSA. Trimming took 5 bases from V and 8 from J, leaving 13 bases between them. This CDR3 reads CASSPAVGYEQFF. Written as DNA, the CDR3 is TGTGCCAGCAGCCCCGCGGTAGGCTATGAGCAGTTCTTC.

The chain combines TRBV6-6 with TRBJ2-6; 8 bases match TRBD1. Germline CDR1 is MNHNY and CDR2 is SVGAGI (reference sequence). V shed 9 bases and J 2 bases; nucleotides not matched to a gene: 12. The CDR3 runs 17 residues. The CDR3 DNA follows: TGTGCCAGTGTGACAGGGGTGGGAACTACTGGGGCCAACGTCCTGACTTTC. As protein: CASVTGVGTTGANVLTF.

The chain employs TRBV4-1 and TRBJ1-1; D possibly corresponds to TRBD1 (5 bases). This CDR3 spans 14 amino acids. The germline V gene has CDR1 MGHRA and CDR2 YSYEKL. The V end lost 0 bases, the J end lost 5 bases, and 10 bases lay between the germline ends. CDR3 loop: CASSQEQGWTEAFF. In DNA form, the CDR3 reads TGCGCCAGCAGCCAAGAGCAGGGATGGACTGAAGCTTTCTTT.

This clonotype was detected a few times. The DNA of the CDR3 is TGTGCCAGCAGCTCGACAGGCACAGCGAGCATTCAGTACTTC. This gives the protein CASSSTGTASIQYF. The chain is built from TRBV7-9 and TRBJ2-4, with a weak D call TRBD1 (6 bases). Germline V gives CDR1 SEHNR, CDR2 FQNEAQ (reference sequence). The CDR3 totals 14 residues. Trimming took 4 bases from V and 9 from J, leaving 16 bases between them.

This clonotype was seen only a few times. The chain recombines TRBV6-1 with TRBJ2-5; D not certain. V gave up 4 bases and J gave up 5 bases, with 5 bases separating them. The CDR3 is made up of 11 amino acids. Germline CDR1 MNHNS, CDR2 SASEGT. The CDR3 region has the DNA TGTGCCAGCAGTGGTTTTGAGACCCAGTACTTC. Translation: CASSGFETQYF.

The chain joins TRBV27 to TRBJ1-5; unclear D gene. The CDR3 is 13 amino acids. Germline V lookup: CDR1 MNHEY, CDR2 SMNVEV (reference sequence). V gave up 10 bases and J gave up 5 bases, with 15 bases separating them. The chain's CDR3 is CATGLLGDQPQHF. The CDR3 DNA sequence: TGTGCCACCGGACTCCTGGGAGATCAGCCCCAGCATTTT.

This clonotype was seen a few times. The chain employs TRBV12-3 or TRBV12-4 and TRBJ2-7; D assignment may be TRBD1 or TRBD2 (6 bases each). Trimming stripped 6 bases from V and 2 bases from J, with 11 bases between. The CDR3 spans 13 residues. CDR3 sequence: CASSGGRTYEQYF. Written as DNA, the CDR3 is TGTGCCAGCAGCGGGGGCAGGACCTACGAGCAGTACTTC.